The 6 T cell receptor beta chains reported below all come from one sample, sequenced in a study of cytomegalovirus exposure and HLA in healthy donors. The method was immunoSEQ multiplex PCR; TCRdb's version includes in-frame clones alone and lacks a portion of them. The sample lists some 200,000 clones; roughly 84% were seen once. The specimen was PBMCs. These TCRs come from a woman aged 18 to 35 in good health and CMV-seropositive.

This clone occurred a few times. V usage is TRBV5-4 and J usage is TRBJ1-2, with a tentative D call TRBD1 (6 bases). V was cut by 5 bases and J by 6 bases, with 14 bases left in between. The CDR3 contains 13 residues. Germline loops: CDR1 SGHNT, CDR2 YYREEE (reference sequence). The CDR3, as DNA: TGTGCCAGCAGAGACACAGGGTGGGATGGCTACACCTTC. This encodes CASRDTGWDGYTF.

The chain has TRBV5-1 and TRBJ1-1, with D perhaps matching TRBD1 (6 bases). Germline CDR1 and CDR2: SGHRS and YFSETQ. This CDR3 contains 15 residues. The V gene lost 3 bases and the J gene lost 4 bases, with 16 bases spanning the gap. CDR3 in DNA: TGCGCCAGCAGCTCCTCAGGGGCGAGCGTCACTGAAGCTTTCTTT. Translation: CASSSSGASVTEAFF.

In its sample, this clone was seen once. V is TRBV7-8 and J is TRBJ2-7; possibly TRBD1 for D (5 bases). Trimming left V 4 bases short and J 0 bases short, with 7 bases between. The CDR3 is 13 amino acids. The V gene's germline CDR1 is SGHVS and CDR2 FQNEAQ. CDR3 loop: CASSYRGSYEQYF. For the CDR3, the DNA is TGTGCCAGCAGCTATAGGGGCTCCTACGAGCAGTACTTC.

The CDR3 DNA is TGTGCCAGTAGTATCAGGGGGGGCAATCAGCCCCAGCATTTT. This translates into CASSIRGGNQPQHF. V and J are TRBV19 and TRBJ1-5; 7 bases agree with TRBD1. Per germline, CDR1 LNHDA and CDR2 SQIVND (reference sequence). The CDR3 runs 14 residues. The trim removed 3 bases at V and 2 bases at J, leaving 1 base unmatched.

The chain's CDR3 is CSVDAATEAFF. The CDR3 DNA sequence: TGCAGCGTTGATGCGGCCACTGAAGCTTTCTTT. This chain uses TRBV29-1 with TRBJ1-1; no reliable D call. This CDR3 has 11 amino acids. Trimming stripped 3 bases from V and 4 bases from J, with 6 bases between. The germline gives CDR1 SQVTM, CDR2 ANQGSEA.

The chain has TRBV4-2 and TRBJ1-5; 8 bases fit TRBD1. The CDR3 sequence is 15 residues long. V dropped 3 bases and J dropped 4; count of bases not matched to a gene: 5. Germline V gene sequence: CDR1 LGHNA, CDR2 YNFKEQ. CDR3 loop: CASSQGTGENQPQHF. The CDR3 DNA reads TGTGCCAGCAGCCAGGGGACAGGAGAAAATCAGCCCCAGCATTTT.